This T cell receptor beta chain came from a study of T cell responses to AZD1222 COVID-19 vaccine. Across the study: Both about-4-week and about-12-week second-dose recipients were combined.

Assay: immunoSEQ multiplex PCR; the TCRdb copy retains only in-frame clones and omits some. This table holds approximately 110,000 clones, more than 70% found once. V was cut by 5 bases and J by 2 bases, with 16 bases left in between. This CDR3 comprises 15 residues. The germline V gene encodes CDR1 MDHEN and CDR2 SYDVKM. As for this clone: Its target is not known.

Study-level findings and limits: Baseline seropositivity characterized only six AZD1222 recipients. Per reports, nearly half of all spike-specific TCRs target regions that are unmutated in variants.

The clonotype was recovered from an adult in good health. Sequences were derived from peripheral blood, sampled on day 0 of AZD1222 vaccination. This rearrangement joins TRBV28 to TRBJ2-7; tentatively, D is TRBD2 (7 bases). Here the CDR3 reads CASSPPGGKAYEQYF. CDR3 nucleotide sequence: TGTGCCAGCAGTCCTCCGGGGGGCAAGGCCTACGAGCAGTACTTC.